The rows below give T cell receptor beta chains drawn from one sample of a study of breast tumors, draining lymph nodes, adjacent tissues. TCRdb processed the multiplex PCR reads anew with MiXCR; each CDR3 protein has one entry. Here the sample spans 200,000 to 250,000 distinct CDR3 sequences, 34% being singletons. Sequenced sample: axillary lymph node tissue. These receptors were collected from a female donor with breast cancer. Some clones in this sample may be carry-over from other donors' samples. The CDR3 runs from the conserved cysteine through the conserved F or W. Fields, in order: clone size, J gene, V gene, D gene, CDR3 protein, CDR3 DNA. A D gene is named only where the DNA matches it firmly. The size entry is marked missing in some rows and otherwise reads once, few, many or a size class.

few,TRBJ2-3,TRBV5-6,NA,CASSWGVHRGTDTQYF,TGTGCCAGCAGCTGGGGGGTACACAGGGGCACAGATACGCAGTATTTT
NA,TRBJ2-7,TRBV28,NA,CADCGYYEQYF,TGTGCCGACTGTGGCTACTACGAGCAGTACTTC
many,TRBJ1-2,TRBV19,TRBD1,CASTPDRNRDYGYTF,TGTGCCAGTACCCCGGACAGGAATCGGGACTATGGCTACACCTTC
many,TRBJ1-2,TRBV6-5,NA,CASRDREEYGYTF,TGTGCCAGCAGAGATCGGGAGGAATATGGCTACACCTTC
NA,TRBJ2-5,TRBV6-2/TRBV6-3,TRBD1,CASRGTGFLSETQYF,TGTGCCAGCAGGGGGACAGGTTTTTTATCAGAGACCCAGTACTTC
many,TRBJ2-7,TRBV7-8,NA,CASSKTSYEQYF,TGTGCCAGCAGCAAGACCTCGTACGAGCAGTACTTC
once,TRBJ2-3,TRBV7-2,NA,CASSLALGMGRWPDTQYF,TGTGCCAGCAGCTTAGCCCTAGGGATGGGAAGATGGCCAGATACGCAGTATTTT
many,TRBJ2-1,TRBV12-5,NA,CASGFGGPNEQFF,TGTGCTAGTGGTTTTGGAGGGCCAAATGAGCAGTTCTTC
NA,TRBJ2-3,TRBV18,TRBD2,CASSPLAGEGTDTQYF,TGTGCCAGCTCACCACTGGCGGGAGAGGGCACAGATACGCAGTATTTT
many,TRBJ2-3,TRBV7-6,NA,CASSLAPGPRDTQYF,TGTGCCAGCAGCTTAGCGCCCGGCCCTCGGGATACGCAGTATTTT
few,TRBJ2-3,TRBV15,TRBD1,CATSLGEGAGTDTQYF,TGTGCCACCAGCCTCGGTGAGGGGGCGGGCACAGATACGCAGTATTTT
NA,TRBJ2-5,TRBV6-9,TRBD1,CASSYTGTGPETQYF,TGTGCCAGCAGTTATACCGGGACAGGGCCTGAGACCCAGTACTTC
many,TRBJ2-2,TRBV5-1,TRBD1,CASSVTGGFTGELFF,TGCGCCAGCAGTGTGACAGGGGGATTCACCGGGGAGCTGTTTTTT
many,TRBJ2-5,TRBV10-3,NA,CAISEPTADLEETQYF,TGTGCCATCAGTGAGCCCACGGCGGATCTCGAGGAGACCCAGTACTTC
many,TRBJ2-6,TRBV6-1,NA,CASSEDRAGANVLTF,TGTGCCAGCAGTGAAGACAGGGCCGGGGCCAACGTCCTGACTTTC
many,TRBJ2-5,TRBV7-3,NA,CASSLGTNSETQYF,TGTGCCAGCAGCTTAGGCACAAATTCTGAGACCCAGTACTTC
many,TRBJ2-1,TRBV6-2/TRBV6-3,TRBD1,CASRTGAGEQFF,TGTGCCAGCAGAACAGGGGCCGGGGAGCAGTTCTTC
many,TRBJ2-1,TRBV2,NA,CASSERQGLYNEQFF,TGTGCCAGCAGTGAAAGGCAGGGCCTATACAATGAGCAGTTCTTC
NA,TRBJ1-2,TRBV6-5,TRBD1,CASSPWTGRDGYTF,TGTGCCAGCAGCCCCTGGACAGGGCGGGACGGCTACACCTTC
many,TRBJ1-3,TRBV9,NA,CASSVGGGPGGGNTIYF,TGTGCCAGCAGCGTAGGAGGGGGGCCAGGAGGTGGAAACACCATATATTTT
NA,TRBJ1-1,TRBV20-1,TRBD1,CSASYPGQIEAFF,TGCAGTGCCTCTTACCCGGGACAGATTGAAGCTTTCTTT
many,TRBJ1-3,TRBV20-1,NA,CSARDKAEKGNTIYF,TGCAGTGCTAGAGATAAGGCAGAAAAAGGAAACACCATATATTTT
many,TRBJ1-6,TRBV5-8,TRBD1,CASSRQGGNSPLHF,TGTGCCAGCAGCCGACAGGGTGGAAATTCACCCCTCCACTTT
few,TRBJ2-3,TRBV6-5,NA,CASSPPGNSDTQYF,TGTGCCAGCAGTCCCCCCGGGAACTCAGATACGCAGTATTTT
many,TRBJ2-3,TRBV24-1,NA,CATSDLLTDTQYF,TGTGCCACCAGTGATCTTCTCACAGATACGCAGTATTTT
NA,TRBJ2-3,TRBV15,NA,CATSVRQWTDTQYF,TGTGCCACCAGCGTCAGACAGTGGACAGATACGCAGTATTTT
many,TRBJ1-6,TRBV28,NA,CASTRVNSPLHF,TGTGCCAGCACCAGGGTTAATTCACCCCTCCACTTT
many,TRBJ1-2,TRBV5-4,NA,CASSFGTAIYGYTF,TGTGCCAGCAGCTTCGGGACGGCGATCTATGGCTACACCTTC
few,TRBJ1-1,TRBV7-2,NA,CASSPKGGETEAFF,TGTGCCAGCAGCCCGAAGGGTGGCGAAACTGAAGCTTTCTTT
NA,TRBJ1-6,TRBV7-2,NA,CASSSGRGGSPLHF,TGTGCCAGCAGCTCCGGTCGGGGCGGTTCACCCCTCCACTTT
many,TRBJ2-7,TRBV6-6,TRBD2,CASSYRGTSGLYEQYF,TGTGCCAGCAGTTATCGCGGGACTAGCGGACTCTACGAGCAGTACTTC
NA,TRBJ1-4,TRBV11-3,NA,CASSLDGEKPFF,TGTGCCAGCAGCCTAGACGGTGAAAAACCGTTTTTT
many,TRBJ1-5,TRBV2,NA,CASRQGFRNQPQHF,TGTGCCAGCAGGCAAGGGTTCCGCAATCAGCCCCAGCATTTT
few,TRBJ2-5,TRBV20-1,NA,CSVISPGPGAETQYF,TGCAGTGTCATCTCTCCGGGCCCCGGGGCTGAGACCCAGTACTTC